These 2 T cell receptor beta chains share one sample of origin, sequenced in a study of T cell responses to AZD1222 COVID-19 vaccine. Clones were read by immunoSEQ multiplex PCR, and TCRdb kept only the in-frame ones, dropping some. The sample carries under 150,000 clones, approximately 90% recorded once. This specimen was peripheral blood, taken 28 days after the second AZD1222 dose. These receptors were taken from an adult who received the AZD1222 COVID-19 vaccine.

The chain couples TRBV7-8 to TRBJ1-5; possible D gene TRBD1, 5 bases. The germline gives CDR1 SGHVS, CDR2 FQNEAQ. The CDR3 covers 16 residues. The V gene lost 5 bases and the J gene lost 6 bases, with 20 bases spanning the gap. The CDR3 spells CASSVSGTGLGQPQHF. CDR3 nucleotides: TGTGCCAGCAGCGTATCCGGGACGGGGCTTGGTCAGCCCCAGCATTTT.

The J gene is TRBJ1-2, the V gene TRBV19; 8 positions agree with TRBD1. J was trimmed by 7 bases and V by 4 bases; bases with no gene match: 14. This CDR3 is 16 amino acids long. From germline, CDR1 is LNHDA and CDR2 SQIVND (reference sequence). CDR3 nucleotides: TGTGCCAGTAGTACCAGGACAGGGCCCGAATACTCTGGCTACACCTTC. Protein product: CASSTRTGPEYSGYTF. The full variable domain, in which reference TRBV19 and TRBJ1-2 provide the parts outside the CDR3, is DGGITQSPKYLFRKEGQNVTLSCEQNLNHDAMYWYRQDPGQGLRLIYYSQIVNDFQKGDIAEGYSVSREKKESFPLTVTSAQKNPTAFYLCASSTRTGPEYSGYTFGSGTRLTVV.